The rows below give T cell receptor beta chains drawn from one sample of a study of blood T cell repertoires in COVID-19. Only in-frame clones appear in the TCRdb table, and some are missing; sequencing was by immunoSEQ multiplex PCR. The data show roughly 250,000 clones, with around 89% seen just once and approximately 0.84% held by the top ten. The sample taken for sequencing was peripheral blood. The receptors shown here come from a man aged 30 to 45 with acute or convalescent COVID-19. Both conserved end residues are part of each CDR3. A D gene is named only where the DNA matches it firmly. Expanded clones are given a class, and other clones once, few, many or no size at all.

cdr3_nt	cdr3_aa	d_call	clone_size	v_call	j_call
TGTGCCAGCAGTTCTGCACGGGAGACCCAGTACTTC	CASSSARETQYF	NA	NA	TRBV6-6	TRBJ2-5
TGTGCCAGCAGCTTCGGACTTAACTATGGCTACACCTTC	CASSFGLNYGYTF	NA	NA	TRBV7-9	TRBJ1-2
TGTGCCAGCAGCATGGGACTAGCGGGAGGGCCAGGCGGGGAGCTGTTTTTT	CASSMGLAGGPGGELFF	TRBD2	NA	TRBV5-4	TRBJ2-2
TGTGCCAGCAGTACACGGGACACCACAGATACGCAGTATTTT	CASSTRDTTDTQYF	NA	NA	TRBV6-5	TRBJ2-3
TGCGCCAGCATGCTAGGAGGGGGACTAGCGGGGAGCTCCTACGAGCAGTACTTC	CASMLGGGLAGSSYEQYF	TRBD2	NA	TRBV5-1	TRBJ2-7
TGTGCCAGCAGTTTACGCCCCCGACTAGCGGGGAAAGAGACCCAGTACTTC	CASSLRPRLAGKETQYF	TRBD2	NA	TRBV28	TRBJ2-5
TGTGCCAGCAGTTTAGCGGGGGCCCCTTATGAGACCCAGTACTTC	CASSLAGAPYETQYF	TRBD2	NA	TRBV6-5	TRBJ2-5
TGTGCCAGCCATATTCTGGGACAGGGGGGAGTTGATACGCAGTATTTT	CASHILGQGGVDTQYF	TRBD1	NA	TRBV5-6	TRBJ2-3
TGTGCCAGCAGACCTCCGGGGGGGGCCTACAATGAGCAGTTCTTC	CASRPPGGAYNEQFF	TRBD2	once	TRBV27	TRBJ2-1
TGTGCCAGCAGCTTAAGTGCGGGGGCAGGTCAGCCCCAGCATTTT	CASSLSAGAGQPQHF	NA	NA	TRBV7-6	TRBJ1-5
TGTGCCAGCAGTACCACAGGGGGCCGGAATTACGGGGAGCTGTTTTTT	CASSTTGGRNYGELFF	TRBD1	NA	TRBV9	TRBJ2-2
TGTGCCACCAGCAGAGAAGCGGGGGGGATCACTGGGAATGAGCAGTTCTTC	CATSREAGGITGNEQFF	TRBD2	NA	TRBV15	TRBJ2-1
TGTGCCTGGACGCTGGACTACAACACCGGGGAGCTGTTTTTT	CAWTLDYNTGELFF	NA	NA	TRBV30	TRBJ2-2
TGTGCCATCCGGCCGGGACTAGCGGGAGGGTTGTCCAATGAGCAGTTCTTC	CAIRPGLAGGLSNEQFF	TRBD2	NA	TRBV27	TRBJ2-1
TGTGCCAGCAGCTTAAGCTCCTTCGGGGAGACCCAGTACTTC	CASSLSSFGETQYF	NA	NA	TRBV7-3	TRBJ2-5
TGTGCCAGCAGCGTAGCGGATAGCGGGGTCTACGAGCAGTACTTC	CASSVADSGVYEQYF	TRBD2	NA	TRBV9	TRBJ2-7
TGTGCCAGCAGTTCCATTCCGCTAGCGGGAAGACCCGAGCAGTACTTC	CASSSIPLAGRPEQYF	TRBD2	NA	TRBV28	TRBJ2-7
TGCGCCAGCAGCGTCTGTGGGACAGCGGATCAGCCCCAGCATTTT	CASSVCGTADQPQHF	TRBD1	few	TRBV23-1	TRBJ1-5
TGTGCCAGCAGTTACATGCCAGGGTCCCACGAGCAGTACTTC	CASSYMPGSHEQYF	NA	NA	TRBV6-5	TRBJ2-7
TGTGCCAGCAGTATACAGGTCTGGGGAGGCTACACCTTC	CASSIQVWGGYTF	NA	few	TRBV2	TRBJ1-2
TGTGCCAGCAGACCTAACCAGGGAAGCTACGAGCAGTACTTC	CASRPNQGSYEQYF	NA	NA	TRBV5-4	TRBJ2-7
TGTGCCAGCAGAGACACAGCCAAAAACATTCAGTACTTC	CASRDTAKNIQYF	NA	NA	TRBV6-6	TRBJ2-4
TGTGCTAGTGGTTTGGCAGGGTTCCGCGAGCAGTACTTC	CASGLAGFREQYF	NA	NA	TRBV12-5	TRBJ2-7
TGTGCCAGCAGTTACGGGCTCCCGCCGCAGCCCCAGCATTTT	CASSYGLPPQPQHF	NA	NA	TRBV6-5	TRBJ1-5
TGTGCCAGCAGTGAACAGCCTAGCGGAAGGTGGGACACCGGGGAGCTGTTTTTT	CASSEQPSGRWDTGELFF	TRBD2	NA	TRBV2	TRBJ2-2
TGTGCCAGCAGCTTAGCGGGTCGAGGGGAGACCCAGTACTTC	CASSLAGRGETQYF	NA	NA	TRBV7-3	TRBJ2-5
TGTGCCAGCAGTTTTTTGAGGGGCGACGGGGGAGAGACCCAGTACTTC	CASSFLRGDGGETQYF	NA	few	TRBV28	TRBJ2-5
TGTGCCAGCGGCGCCAGGGACTATGGCTACACCTTC	CASGARDYGYTF	NA	NA	TRBV28	TRBJ1-2
TGTGCCAGCAGACTAGCGGCTTACCAAGAGACCCAGTACTTC	CASRLAAYQETQYF	TRBD2	NA	TRBV2	TRBJ2-5
TGTGCCACCAGCAGAAAGTACCGGGACACTCATAACTATGGCTACACCTTC	CATSRKYRDTHNYGYTF	NA	NA	TRBV15	TRBJ1-2
TGTGCCAGCAGTTACCCGGACAGGGTGGAACAGCCCCAGCATTTT	CASSYPDRVEQPQHF	TRBD1	once	TRBV6-5	TRBJ1-5
TGTGCCAGCATAGCGTTAGCGGGGTACAATGAGCAGTTCTTC	CASIALAGYNEQFF	TRBD2	NA	TRBV2	TRBJ2-1
TGTGCCAGCAGTGCCGGGACAGGGGGCATCACAGATACGCAGTATTTT	CASSAGTGGITDTQYF	TRBD1	NA	TRBV2	TRBJ2-3
TGTGCCAGCTCATCTCAGAGCGCCCGCTACAATGAGCAGTTCTTC	CASSSQSARYNEQFF	NA	NA	TRBV18	TRBJ2-1
TGTGCCAGCAGCTTGTTAGACAGGGGTTATGGCTACACCTTC	CASSLLDRGYGYTF	TRBD1	NA	TRBV5-4	TRBJ1-2
TGTGCCAGCAGCCGCAAGGACAGGGGCTTCTCCTACGAGCAGTACTTC	CASSRKDRGFSYEQYF	NA	NA	TRBV21-1	TRBJ2-7
TGTGCCAGTCAGTCTTCTGGAAACACCATATATTTT	CASQSSGNTIYF	NA	NA	TRBV9	TRBJ1-3
TGTGCCAGCAGTCCGGGACAGGTGGTTTCAGATACGCAGTATTTT	CASSPGQVVSDTQYF	TRBD1	NA	TRBV2	TRBJ2-3
TGTGCCTCGCGGGGGCTCAGCAATCAGCCCCAGCATTTT	CASRGLSNQPQHF	NA	NA	TRBV4-2	TRBJ1-5
TGTGCCAGCAGTTTACTCCGGGAGACCCAGTACTTC	CASSLLRETQYF	NA	once	TRBV28	TRBJ2-5
TGTGCCAGCAGTAACCAGGGCCACTATGGCTACACCTTC	CASSNQGHYGYTF	NA	NA	TRBV2	TRBJ1-2
TGTGCCAGCAGTCCCGGGACAGTTGGTTCACCCCTCCACTTT	CASSPGTVGSPLHF	TRBD1	few	TRBV11-3	TRBJ1-6
TGTGCCAGCAAAAGGGGGGGAGGGAGCGGTGAGCAGTTCTTC	CASKRGGGSGEQFF	NA	NA	TRBV2	TRBJ2-1
TGTGCCAGCAGCTTAACTAGCGGGAGGGGAGAGACCCAGTACTTC	CASSLTSGRGETQYF	TRBD2	NA	TRBV7-8	TRBJ2-5
TGTGCCAGCAGCCGAGCGGGAGGTGGGACAGATACGCAGTATTTT	CASSRAGGGTDTQYF	TRBD2	NA	TRBV28	TRBJ2-3
TGTGCCACCAGCCCAACAACGACTAGCGGGGTGTACACCGGGGAGCTGTTTTTT	CATSPTTTSGVYTGELFF	TRBD2	few	TRBV24-1	TRBJ2-2
TGTGCCAGCAGTTACGGTGGGCAGCTCGGAAACACCATATATTTT	CASSYGGQLGNTIYF	NA	NA	TRBV6-5	TRBJ1-3
TGTGCCAGCCAACCCAAAAGCGGGAGGTTCTACAATGAGCAGTTCTTC	CASQPKSGRFYNEQFF	TRBD2	NA	TRBV2	TRBJ2-1
TGTGCCAGCGGGACTAGCGGGGGGGCCAGCACCGGGGAGCTGTTTTTT	CASGTSGGASTGELFF	TRBD2	NA	TRBV7-3	TRBJ2-2
TGCGCCAGCAGCACCCGGACAGGCCTTGGCACAGATACGCAGTATTTT	CASSTRTGLGTDTQYF	TRBD1	NA	TRBV5-1	TRBJ2-3
TGTGCCAGCAGTATACAGGGAGAAAACTATGGCTACACCTTC	CASSIQGENYGYTF	NA	NA	TRBV6-5	TRBJ1-2
TGTGCCAGCAGTCTACAGGGGGCGAGGCCCTACGAGCAGTACTTC	CASSLQGARPYEQYF	TRBD1	NA	TRBV6-4	TRBJ2-7
TGTGCCAGTAGTTTCCTGGGACAGGGTGCCCTCAAGCAGTACTTC	CASSFLGQGALKQYF	TRBD1	NA	TRBV19	TRBJ2-7